The clone carrying this T cell receptor (beta chain) was found a few times. Its specificity is not known. Naive, central memory, regulatory and stem cell-like memory cells within the CD4+ compartment were sorted using CD45RO/CCR7/CD25/CD127/CD95/CD27. This record belongs to a study of beta chain features in type 1 diabetes. Study outcomes and limitations: Small HLA sub-analyses could not settle whether HLA shapes TCRB rearrangement. Researchers reported that naive, central memory and Treg TCRB repertoires appeared more similar in patients than in healthy donors. A moderate, significant TCRB CDR3 shortening appeared in type 1 diabetes across four CD4+ subsets.

The sequenced template was cDNA made from the entire isolated RNA. Produced via immunoSEQ multiplex PCR; TCRdb's table is partial and in-frame only. The sample has 250,000 to 350,000 clones, approximately 10% seen once. Germline V CDR1 and CDR2: PRHDT, FYEKMQ (reference sequence). Trimming took 4 bases from V and 3 from J; bases not matched to a gene: 22. This CDR3 is 20 amino acids long. This rearrangement joins TRBV13 to TRBJ2-7, with 9 bases aligning to TRBD2. Sequenced input: naive CD4+ T cells from blood. The sequence was collected from a woman aged 30 to 39 in good health. CDR3 sequence: CASSSLGPRVAGASIYEQYF. CDR3 DNA: TGTGCCAGCAGCTCCCTAGGCCCGAGAGTAGCGGGAGCCTCGATCTACGAGCAGTACTTC. Full variable domain (missing parts from reference TRBV13 and TRBJ2-7): AAGVIQSPRHLIKEKRETATLKCYPIPRHDTVYWYQQGPGQDPQFLISFYEKMQSDKGSIPDRFSAQQFSDYHSELNMSSLELGDSALYFCASSSLGPRVAGASIYEQYFGPGTRLTVT.